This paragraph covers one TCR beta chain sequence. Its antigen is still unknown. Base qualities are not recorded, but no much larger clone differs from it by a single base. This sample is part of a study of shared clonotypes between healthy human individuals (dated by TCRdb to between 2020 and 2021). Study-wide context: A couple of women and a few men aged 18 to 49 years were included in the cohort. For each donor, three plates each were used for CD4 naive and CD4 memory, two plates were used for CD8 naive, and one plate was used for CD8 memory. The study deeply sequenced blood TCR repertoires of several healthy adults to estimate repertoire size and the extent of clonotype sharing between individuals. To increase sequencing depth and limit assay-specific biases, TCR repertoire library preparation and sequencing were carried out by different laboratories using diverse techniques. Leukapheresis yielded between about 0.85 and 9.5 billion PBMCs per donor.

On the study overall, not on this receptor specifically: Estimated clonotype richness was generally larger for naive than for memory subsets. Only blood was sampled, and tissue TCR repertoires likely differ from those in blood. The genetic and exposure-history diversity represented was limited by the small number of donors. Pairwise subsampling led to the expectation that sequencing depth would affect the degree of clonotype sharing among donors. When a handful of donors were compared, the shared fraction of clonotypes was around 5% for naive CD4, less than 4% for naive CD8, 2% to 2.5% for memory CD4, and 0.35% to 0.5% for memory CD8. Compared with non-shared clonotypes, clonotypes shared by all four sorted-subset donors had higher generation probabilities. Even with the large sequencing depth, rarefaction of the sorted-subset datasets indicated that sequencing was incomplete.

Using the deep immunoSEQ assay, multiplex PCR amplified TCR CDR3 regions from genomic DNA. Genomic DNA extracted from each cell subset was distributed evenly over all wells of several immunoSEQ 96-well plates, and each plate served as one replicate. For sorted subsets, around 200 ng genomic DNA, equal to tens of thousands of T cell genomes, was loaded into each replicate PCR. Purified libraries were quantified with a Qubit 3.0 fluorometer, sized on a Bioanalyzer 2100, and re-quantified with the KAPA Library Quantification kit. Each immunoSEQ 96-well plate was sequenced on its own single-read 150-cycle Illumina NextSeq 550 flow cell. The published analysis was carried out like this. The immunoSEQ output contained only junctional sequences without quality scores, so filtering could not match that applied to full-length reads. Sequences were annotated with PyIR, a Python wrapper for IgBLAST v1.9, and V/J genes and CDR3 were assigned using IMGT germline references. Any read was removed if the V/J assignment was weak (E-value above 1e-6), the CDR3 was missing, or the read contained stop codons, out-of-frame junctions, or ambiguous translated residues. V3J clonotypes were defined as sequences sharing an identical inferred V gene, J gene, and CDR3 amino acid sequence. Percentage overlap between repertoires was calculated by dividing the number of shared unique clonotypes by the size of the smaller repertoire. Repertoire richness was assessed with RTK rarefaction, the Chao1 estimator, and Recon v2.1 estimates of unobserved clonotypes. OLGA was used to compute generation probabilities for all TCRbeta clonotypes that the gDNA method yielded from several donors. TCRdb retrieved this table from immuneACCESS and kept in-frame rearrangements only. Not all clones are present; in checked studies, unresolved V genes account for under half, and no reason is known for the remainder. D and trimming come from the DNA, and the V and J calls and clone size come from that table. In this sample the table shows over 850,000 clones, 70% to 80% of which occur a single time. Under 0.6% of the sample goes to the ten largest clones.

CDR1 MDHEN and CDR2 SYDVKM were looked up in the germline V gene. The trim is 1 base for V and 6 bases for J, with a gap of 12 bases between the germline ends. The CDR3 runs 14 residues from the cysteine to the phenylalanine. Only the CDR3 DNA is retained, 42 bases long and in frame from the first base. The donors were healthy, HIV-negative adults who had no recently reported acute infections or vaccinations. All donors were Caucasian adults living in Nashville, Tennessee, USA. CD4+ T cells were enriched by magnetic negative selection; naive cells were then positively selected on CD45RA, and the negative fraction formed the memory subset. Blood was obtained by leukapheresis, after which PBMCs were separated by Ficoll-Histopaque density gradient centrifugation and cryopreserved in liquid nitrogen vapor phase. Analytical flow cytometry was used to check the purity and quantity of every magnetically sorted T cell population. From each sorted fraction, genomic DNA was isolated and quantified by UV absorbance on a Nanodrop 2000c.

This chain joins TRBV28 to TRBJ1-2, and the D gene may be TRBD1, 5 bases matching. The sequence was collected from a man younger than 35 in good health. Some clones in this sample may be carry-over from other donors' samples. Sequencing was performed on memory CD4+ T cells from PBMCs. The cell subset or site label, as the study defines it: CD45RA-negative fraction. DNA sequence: TGTGCCAGCAGTTTATTTGCCAGGGCCAATGGCTACACCTTC. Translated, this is CASSLFARANGYTF.